The T cell receptor beta chain under discussion was sequenced for a study of T-cell reconstitution after alpha-beta-depleted transplantation in children. The authors prepared the TCRbeta library with unique molecular identifiers. One entry per CDR3 protein, called by TCRdb with MiXCR from the PCR reads. Of roughly 490,000 distinct CDR3 sequences in the sample, about an eighth were seen once. This clonotype was seen at least ten times. Its target is unknown. This CDR3 is 16 amino acids long. The V and J ends lost 1 base and 0 bases respectively, with 13 bases between them. Findings and limits, study-wide: When one year had passed after transplant, most T-cell counts and diversity came from newly produced T cells.

Source: PBMCs, mostly from graft donor cells, taken 180 days after TCRalphabeta/CD19-depleted stem cell transplant. The rearrangement joins TRBV12-3 or TRBV12-4 to TRBJ2-7; D is unresolved. The TCR was taken from a female patient aged 2-9 years who had a stem cell transplant for aplastic anemia, so the T cells may come from the graft donor. The CDR3 nucleotides read TGTGCCAGCAGTTTAGATCTCAGGTCCAGCTCCTACGAGCAGTACTTC. Residues: CASSLDLRSSSYEQYF.